The text below deals with one TCR beta chain. Germline V gene sequence: CDR1 MNHEY, CDR2 SVGEGT. V was shortened by 8 bases and J by 0 bases, with 10 bases between the two germline ends. The CDR3 is made up of 14 amino acids. Amplification of TCR beta CDR3 regions used RNA transcripts. The workflow started with a first-round RT-PCR run with HTBI primers and then moved on to a second-round multiplex PCR. A single record per CDR3 protein comes from TCRdb applying MiXCR to the multiplex PCR reads. The sample gives fewer than 600,000 distinct CDR3 sequences, 13% to 15% of which show up once; over 8% is in the top ten. This sample is drawn from a study of Graves' ophthalmopathy and Graves' hyperthyroidism.

Sequencing was carried out using blood. J is TRBJ2-2 and V is TRBV6-2 or TRBV6-3; possibly TRBD2 for D (5 bases). The receptor's source is a woman in her thirties with Graves' ophthalmopathy. CDR3 loop: CASGDYPNTGELFF. CDR3 coding DNA: TGTGCCAGCGGCGACTACCCGAACACCGGGGAGCTGTTTTTT.